This T cell receptor (beta chain) was sequenced for a study of molecular identifiers for immune sequencing clone quantification. TCRdb analysed the PCR reads with MiXCR anew, one entry per CDR3 protein. Here the sample spans 90,000 or so distinct CDR3 sequences, around a quarter being singletons. The length of the CDR3 is 14 residues. V gave up 3 bases and J gave up 0 bases; unmatched junction bases: 2. CDR1 is ENHRY and CDR2 is SYGVKD in the germline V gene. A note on this clonotype: This may come from a read error, since a much larger clone is one base off.

This TCR came from a human donor in good health. Some libraries in this study had Jurkat cell RNA spiked in. The sequenced material came from naive CD8+ T cells from blood, with Jurkat cell RNA spiked in. This sample's subset: FACS-sorted CD8+CD4-CCR7+CD45RA+ naive T cells. This chain links TRBV10-3 with TRBJ2-7; the match to TRBD1 covers 7 bases. CDR3 protein: CAISETGASYEQYF. For the CDR3, the DNA is TGTGCCATCAGTGAAACAGGGGCCTCCTACGAGCAGTACTTC.